This TCR beta chain was recovered during a study of T cell repertoires in cytomegalovirus infection. V was trimmed by 1 base and J by 0 bases, leaving 7 bases between them. This CDR3 is built from 15 residues. Germline V gene lookup returns CDR1 MNHEY and CDR2 SMNVEV (reference sequence). TCRdb fed the reads into MiXCR, producing one record per CDR3 protein. In the table there are approximately 730,000 distinct CDR3 sequences, roughly 29% of which are singletons. This clonotype has more than one count but fewer than ten. Its antigen is still unknown. The chain employs TRBV27 and TRBJ1-3, with D possibly matching TRBD1 (5 bases). The sequences come from cultured CD8+ T cells from PBMCs, collected from culture after CMV antigen stimulation. This clonotype was sampled from a human donor in good health (CMV status not recorded). Some clones in this sample may be carry-over from other donors' samples. In nucleotides, the CDR3 is TGTGCCAGCAGTTTATACCAGGGCTCTGGAAACACCATATATTTT. Residues: CASSLYQGSGNTIYF.